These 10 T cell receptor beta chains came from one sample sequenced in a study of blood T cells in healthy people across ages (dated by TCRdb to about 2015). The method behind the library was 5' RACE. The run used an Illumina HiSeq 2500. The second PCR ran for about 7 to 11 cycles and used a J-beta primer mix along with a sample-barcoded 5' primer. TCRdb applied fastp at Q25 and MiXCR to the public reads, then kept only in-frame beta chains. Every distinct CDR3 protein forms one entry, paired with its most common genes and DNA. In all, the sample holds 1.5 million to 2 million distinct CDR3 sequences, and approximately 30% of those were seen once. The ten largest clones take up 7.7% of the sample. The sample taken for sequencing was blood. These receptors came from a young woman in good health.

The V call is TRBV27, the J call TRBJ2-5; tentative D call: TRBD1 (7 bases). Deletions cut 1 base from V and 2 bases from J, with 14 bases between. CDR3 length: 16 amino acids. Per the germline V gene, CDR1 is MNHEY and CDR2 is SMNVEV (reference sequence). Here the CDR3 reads CASSLYLGGQQETQYF. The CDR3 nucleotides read TGTGCCAGCAGTTTATATCTGGGGGGACAGCAAGAGACCCAGTACTTC.

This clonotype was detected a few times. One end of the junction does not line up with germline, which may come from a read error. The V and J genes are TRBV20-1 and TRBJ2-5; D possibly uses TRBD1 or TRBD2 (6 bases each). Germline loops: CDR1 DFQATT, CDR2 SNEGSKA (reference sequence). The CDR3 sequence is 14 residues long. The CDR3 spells CSARLSGGQDTQYF. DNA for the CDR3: TGCAGTGCTAGACTTTCCGGGGGCCAAGATACCCAGTACTTC.

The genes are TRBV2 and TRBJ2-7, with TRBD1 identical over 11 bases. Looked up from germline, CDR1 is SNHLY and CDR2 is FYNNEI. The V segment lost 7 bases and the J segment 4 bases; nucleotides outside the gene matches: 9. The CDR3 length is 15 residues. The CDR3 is CASTMDRGRFYEQYF. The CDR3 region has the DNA TGTGCCAGCACTATGGACAGGGGGCGGTTTTACGAGCAGTACTTC.

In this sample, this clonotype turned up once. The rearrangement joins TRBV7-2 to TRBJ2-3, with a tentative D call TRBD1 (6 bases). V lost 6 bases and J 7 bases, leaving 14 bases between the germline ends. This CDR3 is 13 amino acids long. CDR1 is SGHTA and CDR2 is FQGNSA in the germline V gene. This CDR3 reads CASRTNTGNTQYF. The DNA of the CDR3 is TGTGCCAGCAGAACTAACACAGGGAATACGCAGTATTTT.

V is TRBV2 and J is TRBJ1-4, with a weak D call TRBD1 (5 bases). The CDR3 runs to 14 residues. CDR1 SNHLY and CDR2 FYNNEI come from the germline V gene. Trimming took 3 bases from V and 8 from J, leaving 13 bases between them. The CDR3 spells CASSEWGTGEKLFF. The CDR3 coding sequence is TGTGCCAGCAGTGAGTGGGGGACGGGCGAAAAACTGTTTTTT.

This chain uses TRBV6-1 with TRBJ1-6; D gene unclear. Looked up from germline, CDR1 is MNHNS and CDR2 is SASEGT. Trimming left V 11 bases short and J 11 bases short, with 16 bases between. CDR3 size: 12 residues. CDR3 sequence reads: CAGRQFGAPLHF. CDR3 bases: TGTGCCGGACGCCAGTTCGGGGCACCCCTCCACTTT.

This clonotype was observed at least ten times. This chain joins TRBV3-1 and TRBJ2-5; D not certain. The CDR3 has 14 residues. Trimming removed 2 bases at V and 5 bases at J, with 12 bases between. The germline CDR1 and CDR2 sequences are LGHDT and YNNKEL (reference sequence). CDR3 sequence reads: CASSQLSSVETQYF. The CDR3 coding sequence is TGTGCCAGCAGCCAATTATCCAGCGTCGAGACCCAGTACTTC.

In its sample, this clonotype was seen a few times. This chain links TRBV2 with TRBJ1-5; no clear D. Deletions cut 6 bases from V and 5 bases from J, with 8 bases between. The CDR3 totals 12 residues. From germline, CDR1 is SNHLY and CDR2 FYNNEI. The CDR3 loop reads CASSRADQPQHF. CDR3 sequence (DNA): TGTGCCAGCAGCCGGGCCGATCAGCCCCAGCATTTT.

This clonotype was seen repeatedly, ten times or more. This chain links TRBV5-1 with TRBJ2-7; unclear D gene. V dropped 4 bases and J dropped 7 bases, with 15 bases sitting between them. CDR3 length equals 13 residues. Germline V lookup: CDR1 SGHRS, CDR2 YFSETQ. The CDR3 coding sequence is TGCGCCAGCAGCGTGAACACGAAAGGAGAGCAGTACTTC. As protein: CASSVNTKGEQYF.

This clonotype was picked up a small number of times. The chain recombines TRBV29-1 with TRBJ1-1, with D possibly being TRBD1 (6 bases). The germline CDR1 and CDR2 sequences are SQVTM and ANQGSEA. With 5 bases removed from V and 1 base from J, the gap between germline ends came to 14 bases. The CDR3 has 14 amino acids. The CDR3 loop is CSVRTVLANTEAFF. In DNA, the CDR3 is TGCAGCGTTCGGACAGTCCTGGCGAACACTGAAGCTTTCTTT.